This T cell receptor (beta chain) was profiled in a study of T cells in Graves' hyperthyroidism and ophthalmopathy. It was RNA transcripts that yielded the amplified TCR beta CDR3 regions. In the first-round RT-PCR of the TCR CDR3, the HTBI primer set was used. In TCRdb, the multiplex PCR reads were re-called with MiXCR into one record per CDR3 protein. Of around 200,000 distinct CDR3 sequences in the sample, approximately 17% are singletons; the top ten hold about 29%. Orbital computed tomography, thyroid ultrasound, serum thyroxine and TRAb, and clinical symptoms together informed the diagnoses. Isolation of PBMCs was performed on around 10 ml fresh peripheral blood. General study results and limits: Through a model of 13 V-J features, ophthalmopathy was separated from stable hyperthyroidism. Most thyroid clonotypes with frequency above 0.001 were detected in blood.

Germline V lookup: CDR1 SGHTA, CDR2 FQGNSA. CDR3 length equals 17 residues. V dropped 4 bases and J dropped 3; count of bases not matched to a gene: 10. As regards this clonotype: Antigen unknown.

The chain recombines TRBV7-2 with TRBJ2-2; 8 bases match TRBD1. This TCR derives from a woman aged 45-59 years with Graves' hyperthyroidism. Sample: blood. As DNA, the CDR3 is TGTGCCAGCAGCTCACGCACCGGGACAGGATACACCGGGGAGCTGTTTTTT. It yields the protein CASSSRTGTGYTGELFF.